Reported below is one T cell receptor (beta chain). Antigen specificity is unknown. A read error may account for a junction end that differs from germline. This record belongs to a study of T-cell reconstitution after alpha-beta-depleted transplantation in children. During its preparation, the TCRbeta library received unique molecular identifiers. One entry per CDR3 protein results from TCRdb running MiXCR on the PCR reads. This table holds hundreds of thousands of distinct CDR3 sequences, 15% to 20% found once. The CDR3 runs to 18 residues. Study-wide results and limits: Counts and diversity of T cells one year after transplant came mostly from newly produced T cells.

The source material was PBMCs, mostly from graft donor cells, sampled 360 days after TCRalphabeta/CD19-depleted stem cell transplant. The receptor's source is a male patient between 2 and 15 years old who had a stem cell transplant for acute lymphoblastic leukemia, so the T cells may come from the graft donor. The rearrangement uses TRBV12-3 or TRBV12-4 and TRBJ2-4; no clear D gene. CDR3 sequence: CAISLSGQAWPRPSIQYF. The DNA of the CDR3 is TGTGCCATCAGTTTATCCGGGCAGGCATGGCCCCGGCCAAGCATTCAGTACTTC.